These 7 T cell receptor beta chains were all obtained from the same sample, sequenced in a study of blood T cells in healthy people across ages. Combining a sample-barcoded 5' primer with a J-beta primer mix, a second PCR ran for about 7 to 12 cycles. TCRdb processed the 5' RACE reads anew with MiXCR; each CDR3 protein has one entry. The repertoire consists of some 1 million distinct CDR3 sequences, with over 35% occurring once and the leading ten covering about 20%. Sequenced input: blood. The receptors derive from a woman in her sixties or seventies in good health.

The genes are TRBV12-3 or TRBV12-4 and TRBJ2-1, with no clear D. CDR3 length: 13 residues. V lost 6 bases and J lost 7, with 13 bases in between. The CDR3 spells CASSLFPENEQFF. The CDR3 DNA follows: TGTGCCAGCAGCTTGTTCCCTGAGAATGAGCAGTTCTTC.

This clonotype showed up many times. J is TRBJ2-1 and V is TRBV29-1; D remains ambiguous. Germline CDR1 reads SQVTM; CDR2 reads ANQGSEA. The CDR3 is 12 amino acids. Trimming pared 6 bases from V and 7 bases from J, leaving 13 bases between. CDR3 bases: TGCAGCGTAGCGCTTACCCATAATGAGCAGTTCTTC. This gives the protein CSVALTHNEQFF.

A single count supports this clonotype. The chain joins TRBV27 to TRBJ1-5; maybe TRBD1 (5 bases). The V end was cut by 6 bases, the J end by 2 bases, with 14 bases between. This CDR3 contains 15 residues. Germline V gives CDR1 MNHEY, CDR2 SMNVEV (reference sequence). CDR3 sequence (DNA): TGTGCCAGCAGCAACCAGGGTCCAGGCAATCAGCCCCAGCATTTT. Translated, it gives CASSNQGPGNQPQHF.

The chain recombines TRBV3-1 with TRBJ2-1; TRBD1 is a possible D gene (5 bases). Per germline, CDR1 LGHDT and CDR2 YNNKEL (reference sequence). The ends were cut back, 3 bases at V and 7 bases at J, with 22 bases in the middle. The CDR3 is 17 residues long. CDR3 protein: CASSQTPLRLSGNEQFF. As DNA, the CDR3 is TGTGCCAGCAGCCAGACACCACTCCGCCTCTCAGGGAATGAGCAGTTCTTC.

The V and J genes are TRBV4-1 and TRBJ2-1; the match to TRBD1 covers 8 bases. There are 14 residues in the CDR3. Germline V gene data show CDR1 as MGHRA and CDR2 as YSYEKL. The V gene end was trimmed by 1 base and the J gene end by 7 bases; junction bases not matched to a gene: 3. CDR3: CASSQGTGLNEQFF. Here the CDR3 DNA reads TGCGCCAGCAGCCAAGGGACAGGGTTAAATGAGCAGTTCTTC.

The gene calls are TRBV20-1 and TRBJ2-1, with TRBD2 matching over 13 bases. The germline V gene has CDR1 DFQATT and CDR2 SNEGSKA (reference sequence). Trimming cost V 6 bases and J 6 bases; bases outside gene matches: 5. The CDR3 extends over 14 amino acids. CDR3 in amino acids: CSAYGLAGANEQFF. For the CDR3, the DNA is TGCAGTGCATACGGACTAGCGGGAGCCAATGAGCAGTTCTTC.

This clonotype was seen only a few times. The V and J genes are TRBV27 and TRBJ2-2, with 7 bases lining up with TRBD2. Germline assignment: CDR1 MNHEY and CDR2 SMNVEV (reference sequence). This CDR3 contains 16 residues. J gave up 1 base and V 11 bases, and 13 bases lay outside the gene matches. CDR3 in DNA: TGTGCCTCCAGTCTCTCGACTAGCAGGAACACCGGGGAGCTGTTTTTT. It is translated as CASSLSTSRNTGELFF.